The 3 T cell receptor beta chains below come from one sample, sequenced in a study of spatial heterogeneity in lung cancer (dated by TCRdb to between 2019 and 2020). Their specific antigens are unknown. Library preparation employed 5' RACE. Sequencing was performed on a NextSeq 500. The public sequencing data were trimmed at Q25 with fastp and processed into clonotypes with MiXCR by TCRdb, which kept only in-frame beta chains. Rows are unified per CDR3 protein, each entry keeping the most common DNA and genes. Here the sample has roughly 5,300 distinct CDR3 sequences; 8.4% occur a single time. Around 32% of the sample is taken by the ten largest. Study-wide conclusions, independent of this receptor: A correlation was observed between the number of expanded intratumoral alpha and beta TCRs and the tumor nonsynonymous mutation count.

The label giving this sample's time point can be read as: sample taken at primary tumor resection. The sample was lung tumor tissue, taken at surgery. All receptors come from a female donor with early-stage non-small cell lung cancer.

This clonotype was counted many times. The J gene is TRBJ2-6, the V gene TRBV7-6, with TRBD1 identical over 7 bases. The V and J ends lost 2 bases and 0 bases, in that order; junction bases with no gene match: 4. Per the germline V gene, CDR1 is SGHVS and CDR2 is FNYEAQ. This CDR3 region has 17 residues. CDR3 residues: CASSLMTGSSGANVLTF. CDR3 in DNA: TGTGCCAGCAGCTTAATGACAGGGAGCTCTGGGGCCAACGTCCTGACTTTC. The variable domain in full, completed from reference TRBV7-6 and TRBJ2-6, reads GAGVSQSPRYKVTKRGQDVALRCDPISGHVSLYWYRQALGQGPEFLTYFNYEAQQDKSGLPNDRFSAERPEGSISTLTIQRTEQRDSAMYRCASSLMTGSSGANVLTFGAGSRLTVL.

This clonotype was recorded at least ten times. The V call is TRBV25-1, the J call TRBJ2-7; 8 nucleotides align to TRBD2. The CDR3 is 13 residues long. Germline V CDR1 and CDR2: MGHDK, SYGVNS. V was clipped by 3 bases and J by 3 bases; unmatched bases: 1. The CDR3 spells CASSDSGNYEQYF. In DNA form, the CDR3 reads TGTGCCAGCAGTGATAGCGGGAACTACGAGCAGTACTTC.

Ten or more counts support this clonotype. The CDR3 nucleotides read TGTGCCAGCAGTGAAGGGTCAGGGGGCAGTGAAAAACTGTTTTTT. Translation: CASSEGSGGSEKLFF. The V gene is TRBV2, the J gene TRBJ1-4, with TRBD1 identical over 8 bases. V was pared by 1 base and J by 7 bases, with 5 bases of the junction left unmatched. CDR1 SNHLY and CDR2 FYNNEI come from the germline V gene. The CDR3 extends over 15 amino acids.